The next 13 T cell receptor beta chains were all read from a single sample in a study of cytomegalovirus exposure and HLA in healthy donors. 13 Jbeta primers and 60 Vbeta primers were used for the PCR. Sequencing used immunoSEQ multiplex PCR; TCRdb keeps in-frame clones, though not all of them. The sample holds some 79,000 clones, 55% to 70% seen once. The sample was PBMCs. The receptors originated from a middle-aged woman in good health and CMV-seropositive.

V is TRBV7-9 and J is TRBJ2-7; 9 bases match TRBD1. The CDR3 length is 15 residues. Trimming cost V 5 bases and J 6 bases; bases outside gene matches: 11. CDR1 SEHNR and CDR2 FQNEAQ come from the germline V gene (reference sequence). The CDR3 coding sequence is TGTGCCAGCAGCACGGCCGCGACAGGGGGGCGCGAGCAGTACTTC. Encoded protein: CASSTAATGGREQYF.

This clone was counted only a few times. The V call is TRBV18, the J call TRBJ1-5; a possible D gene is TRBD1 (5 bases). Trimming left V 3 bases short and J 7 bases short, with 13 bases between. CDR3 length: 14 residues. CDR1 KGHSH and CDR2 LQKENI come from the germline V gene. This CDR3 reads CASSPERGGQPQHF. DNA of the CDR3: TGTGCCAGCTCACCCGAAAGGGGAGGCCAGCCCCAGCATTTT.

The V call is TRBV13, the J call TRBJ2-7, with 8 nucleotides matching TRBD2. CDR3 size: 14 residues. Germline CDR1 reads PRHDT; CDR2 reads FYEKMQ (reference sequence). With V trimmed by 4 bases and J by 2 bases, 4 bases remained unmatched. In nucleotides, the CDR3 is TGTGCCAGCAGCTACACTAGCGGCACCTACGAGCAGTACTTC. This translates into CASSYTSGTYEQYF. The full variable domain, its missing parts supplied by reference TRBV13 and TRBJ2-7, is AAGVIQSPRHLIKEKRETATLKCYPIPRHDTVYWYQQGPGQDPQFLISFYEKMQSDKGSIPDRFSAQQFSDYHSELNMSSLELGDSALYFCASSYTSGTYEQYFGPGTRLTVT.

This clone was seen a single time. V usage is TRBV7-2 and J usage is TRBJ2-2; unclear D gene. This CDR3 is built from 12 residues. Germline V lookup: CDR1 SGHTA, CDR2 FQGNSA. The V and J ends lost 5 bases and 7 bases respectively, with 8 bases between them. CDR3 sequence (DNA): TGTGCCAGCAGCACTCTCAACGGGGAGCTGTTTTTT. Protein product: CASSTLNGELFF.

This clone was counted a few times. The rearrangement joins TRBV9 to TRBJ1-5; maybe TRBD1 (6 bases). Germline CDR1 is SGDLS and CDR2 is YYNGEE. This CDR3 has 19 amino acids. The V end was cut by 2 bases, the J end by 2 bases, with 23 bases between. This CDR3 reads CASSVPRGGFPHGNQPQHF. DNA for the CDR3: TGTGCCAGCAGCGTCCCGAGGGGGGGCTTTCCACACGGCAATCAGCCCCAGCATTTT.

This clone occurred a few times. This CDR3 is CASSSLGARTDTQYF. The DNA for the CDR3 is TGTGCCAGCAGCTCCCTAGGGGCACGCACAGATACGCAGTATTTT. V and J are TRBV5-4 and TRBJ2-3; TRBD1 is a possible D gene (5 bases). CDR1 and CDR2 from the germline V gene are SGHNT and YYREEE (reference sequence). This CDR3 has 15 amino acids. Trimming stripped 3 bases from V and 1 base from J, with 12 bases between. Variable domain in full (rest from reference TRBV5-4 and TRBJ2-3): ETGVTQSPTHLIKTRGQQVTLRCSSQSGHNTVSWYQQALGQGPQFIFQYYREEENGRGNFPPRFSGLQFPNYSSELNVNALELDDSALYLCASSSLGARTDTQYFGPGTRLTVL.

This sequence joins TRBV9 and TRBJ2-1, with D maybe TRBD1 (6 bases). Germline CDR1 reads SGDLS; CDR2 reads YYNGEE. The germline V and J ends were trimmed by 1 base and 9 bases, with 14 bases remaining between them. This CDR3 region has 14 residues. CDR3 coding DNA: TGTGCCAGCAGCGTAATTCAGGGGTATGGTGAGCAGTTCTTC. Translation gives CASSVIQGYGEQFF.

This chain links TRBV19 with TRBJ1-1, with D possibly being TRBD1 (5 bases). Trimming left V 3 bases short and J 4 bases short, with 15 bases between. The CDR3 runs 15 residues. Germline V gene data show CDR1 as LNHDA and CDR2 as SQIVND (reference sequence). CDR3 sequence (DNA): TGTGCCAGTAGTATCCAAAGGGGTGGCGGCACTGAAGCTTTCTTT. Residues: CASSIQRGGGTEAFF.

The CDR3 DNA sequence: TGTGCCAGCAGTTCCTTCCTCTACGAGCAGTACTTC. Translated: CASSSFLYEQYF. This rearrangement joins TRBV28 to TRBJ2-7; D is uncertain. With 4 bases removed from V and 3 bases from J, the gap between germline ends came to 7 bases. CDR1 MDHEN and CDR2 SYDVKM come from the germline V gene. The CDR3 loop spans 12 amino acids.

This clone showed up just a few times. The chain combines TRBV10-3 with TRBJ2-1; 7 positions match TRBD2. There are 17 residues in the CDR3. Germline values: CDR1 ENHRY, CDR2 SYGVKD. Trimming cost V 6 bases and J 4 bases; bases outside gene matches: 15. The CDR3 sequence is CAIREGGQRGKYNEQFF. CDR3 in DNA: TGTGCCATCAGGGAGGGTGGCCAGCGGGGAAAATACAATGAGCAGTTCTTC.

This clone is a singleton in its sample. Its ends do not fully match the called genes, so a read error is possible. This chain joins TRBV7-9 and TRBJ1-1, with no clear D. CDR3 size: 12 residues. From germline, CDR1 is SEHNR and CDR2 FQNEAQ (reference sequence). CDR3 DNA: TGTTCCAGCAGCTTTGTAACAGTTGAAGCTTTCTTT. It encodes CSSSFVTVEAFF.

The chain is built from TRBV7-6 and TRBJ2-7; D remains unclear. CDR1 is SGHVS, CDR2 FNYEAQ, per germline. Trimming cost V 1 base and J 2 bases, with 18 bases left between them. The CDR3 is made up of 17 amino acids. For the CDR3, the DNA is TGTGCCAGCAGCTTAGGGTCTTCAGAAGAAGTCCCCTACGAGCAGTACTTC. Translated, it gives CASSLGSSEEVPYEQYF. Drawing the rest from reference TRBV7-6 and TRBJ2-7, the complete variable domain is GAGVSQSPRYKVTKRGQDVALRCDPISGHVSLYWYRQALGQGPEFLTYFNYEAQQDKSGLPNDRFSAERPEGSISTLTIQRTEQRDSAMYRCASSLGSSEEVPYEQYFGPGTRLTVT.

CDR3 loop: CASSTGTSGPYNEQFF. CDR3 coding DNA: TGTGCCAGCAGCACCGGGACTAGCGGACCTTACAATGAGCAGTTCTTC. This chain uses TRBV5-4 with TRBJ2-1; 11 bases agree with TRBD2. With V trimmed by 4 bases and J by 4 bases, 7 bases remained unmatched. The CDR3 runs 16 residues. Germline V gene sequence: CDR1 SGHNT, CDR2 YYREEE (reference sequence).